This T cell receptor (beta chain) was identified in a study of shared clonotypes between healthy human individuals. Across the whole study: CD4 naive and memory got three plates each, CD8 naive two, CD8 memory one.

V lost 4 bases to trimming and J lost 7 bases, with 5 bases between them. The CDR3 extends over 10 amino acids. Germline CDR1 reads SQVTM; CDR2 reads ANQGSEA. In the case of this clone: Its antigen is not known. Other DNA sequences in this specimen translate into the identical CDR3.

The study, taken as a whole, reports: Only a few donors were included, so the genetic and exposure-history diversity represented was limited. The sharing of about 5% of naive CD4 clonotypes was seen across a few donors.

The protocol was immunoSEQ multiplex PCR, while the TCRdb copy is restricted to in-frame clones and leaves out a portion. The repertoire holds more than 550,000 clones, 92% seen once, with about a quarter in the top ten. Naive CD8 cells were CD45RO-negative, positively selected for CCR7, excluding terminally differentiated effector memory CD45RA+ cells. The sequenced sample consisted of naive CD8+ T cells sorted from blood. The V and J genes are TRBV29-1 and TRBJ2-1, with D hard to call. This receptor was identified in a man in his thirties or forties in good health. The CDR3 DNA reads TGCAGCGTTGTAGATAATGAGCAGTTCTTC. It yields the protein CSVVDNEQFF.